The clone carrying this TCR beta chain was detected many times. The target antigen is unknown. These data come from a study of early T cells in non-severe SARS-CoV-2 infection. Study-level results: Matches to VDJdb favored anti-spike CD8 responses and missed private and CD4 specificities.

cDNA molecules, individually, were tagged with unique molecular identifiers. TCRdb called the 5' RACE reads again in MiXCR, with one record for every CDR3 protein. The data contain approximately 58,000 distinct CDR3 sequences, roughly 6.8% of them singletons. Germline lookup yields CDR1 MNHNS and CDR2 SASEGT. The length of the CDR3 is 13 residues. Unmatched junction bases numbered 3, after V lost 6 bases and J lost 8 bases. The rearrangement joins TRBV6-1 to TRBJ2-1; TRBD1 matches at 11 bases. The sequenced sample consisted of whole blood. The receptor was isolated from an adult who was a healthcare worker with PCR-confirmed SARS-CoV-2 infection or an uninfected control (not recorded which). The CDR3 protein is CASSEDRGHEQFF. The CDR3 bases are TGTGCCAGCAGCGAGGACAGGGGGCATGAGCAGTTCTTC.